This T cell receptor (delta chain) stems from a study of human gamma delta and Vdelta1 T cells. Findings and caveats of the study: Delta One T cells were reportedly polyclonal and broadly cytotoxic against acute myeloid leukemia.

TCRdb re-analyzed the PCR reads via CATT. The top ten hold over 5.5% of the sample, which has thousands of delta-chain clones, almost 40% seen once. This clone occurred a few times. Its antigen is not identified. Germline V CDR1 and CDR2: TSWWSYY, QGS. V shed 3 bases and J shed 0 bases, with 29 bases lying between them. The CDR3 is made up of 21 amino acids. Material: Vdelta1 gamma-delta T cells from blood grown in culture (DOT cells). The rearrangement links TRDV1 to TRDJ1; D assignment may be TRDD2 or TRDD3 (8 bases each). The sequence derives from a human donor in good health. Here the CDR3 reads CALGDGLPRGVLGAYTDKLIF. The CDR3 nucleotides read TGTGCTCTTGGGGACGGCCTTCCTAGAGGGGTACTGGGGGCTTACACCGATAAACTCATCTTT.